Below, 3 T cell receptor beta chains from the same sample are listed, as sequenced in a study of siplizumab effects on memory and regulatory T cells. TCRdb keeps only in-frame clones here, not all; method: immunoSEQ multiplex PCR. Here the sample spans approximately 120,000 clones, 93% being singletons. The sequenced material came from non-Treg CD4+ T cells sorted from blood. The receptor set was obtained from a human donor in good health.

This chain links TRBV11-3 with TRBJ2-7; D uncertain. This CDR3 comprises 14 residues. Germline values: CDR1 SGHNT, CDR2 YENEEA. Deletions cut 5 bases from V and 1 base from J, with 12 bases between. For the CDR3, the DNA is TGTGCCAGCAGCGACCCGGTGAGATCCTACGAGCAGTACTTC. Its translation: CASSDPVRSYEQYF.

CDR3 protein: CASSRSGGNYGYTF. CDR3 nucleotides: TGTGCCAGCAGTCGGAGCGGGGGAAACTATGGCTACACCTTC. V usage is TRBV5-5 and J usage is TRBJ1-2; the D gene is possibly TRBD1 (5 bases). CDR3 length: 14 residues. V was cut by 5 bases and J by 2 bases, with 13 bases left in between. CDR1 and CDR2 (germline): SGHKS, YYEKEE (reference sequence).

The chain recombines TRBV5-6 with TRBJ1-3, with a tentative D call TRBD1 (5 bases). In germline, CDR1 is SGHDT, CDR2 YYEEEE. The CDR3 contains 14 residues. V dropped 7 bases and J dropped 4 bases, with 15 bases sitting between them. CDR3 amino acids: CASGAEGMGNTIYF. CDR3 coding DNA: TGTGCCAGCGGCGCGGAGGGGATGGGAAACACCATATATTTT.